The clone carrying this TCR beta chain was counted once. The data stem from a study of blood T cell repertoires in COVID-19. In the study overall: Italy, Spain and the United States were the sources of the convalescent and acute COVID-19 samples.

Each participant's cohort was designated according to participant-reported clinical history. TCRdb's copy holds only in-frame clones and misses some; the assay was immunoSEQ multiplex PCR. In the table there are hundreds of thousands of clones, around 88% of which are singletons. The specimen sequenced was PBMCs or T cells enriched from blood (not recorded which). The receptor was derived from a woman in her 50s with acute COVID-19.

CDR3 loop: CASSPSGSGNTIYF. CDR3 DNA sequence: TGTGCCAGCTCCCCCTCCGGCTCTGGAAACACCATATATTTT. This chain uses TRBV18 with TRBJ1-3; no firm D call. The CDR3 is 14 amino acids. With 6 bases removed from V and 0 bases from J, the gap between germline ends came to 9 bases. From germline, CDR1 is KGHSH and CDR2 LQKENI.